This T cell receptor beta chain was sequenced for a study of shared clonotypes between healthy human individuals. Notes on the study in general: The four-donor shared clonotypes exceeded non-shared clonotypes in generation probability, with non-shared ones scoring lower.

Sequencing was performed with immunoSEQ multiplex PCR; in TCRdb, only in-frame clones are kept and a portion is missing. This sample has roughly 650,000 clones, with around 97% found just once. A split of CD4+ cells into CD45RA+ naive and CD45RA-negative memory subsets was performed. Comments on this clone: What it binds is not known.

The sequenced material came from naive CD4+ T cells sorted from blood. Documented subset: CD45RA+ positively selected. The receptor's source is a woman in her twenties or thirties in good health.

CDR3 nucleotide sequence: TGTGCCAGCAGCTTGCCTTTTAGGCTAGCGGGTAGAGGGGTGAATGAGCAGTTCTTC. Translating it yields CASSLPFRLAGRGVNEQFF. The chain employs TRBV5-4 and TRBJ2-1; 8 nucleotides line up with TRBD2. This CDR3 contains 19 residues. V gave up 1 base and J gave up 7 bases; unmatched junction bases: 19. CDR1 is SGHNT and CDR2 is YYREEE in the germline V gene (reference sequence).